This TCR beta chain was documented in a study of T-cell reconstitution after alpha-beta-depleted transplantation in children. For TCRbeta, the library was prepared with unique molecular identifiers. One entry per CDR3 protein results from TCRdb running MiXCR on the PCR reads. This table has approximately 83,000 distinct CDR3 sequences, approximately 9.2% appearing once. The length of the CDR3 is 14 residues. The V gene end was trimmed by 6 bases and the J gene end by 4 bases; junction bases not matched to a gene: 7. The germline gives CDR1 SNHLY, CDR2 FYNNEI. In this sample, this clonotype turned up many times.

The TCR originated in a human donor who donated a stem cell graft to a child with congenital amegakaryocytic thrombocytopenia. The V gene is TRBV2, the J gene TRBJ1-1; TRBD1 matches 8 bases. Sequenced here: PBMCs from the stem cell graft donor, sampled from the stem cell graft. The chain's CDR3 is CASRDRAESTEAFF. The CDR3 DNA sequence: TGTGCCAGCAGGGACAGGGCCGAGAGCACTGAAGCTTTCTTT.